This is a list of T cell receptor beta chains from one sample in a study of shared clonotypes between healthy human individuals. Measured with immunoSEQ multiplex PCR; TCRdb has only the in-frame clones, and not every one. The top ten clones hold around 2% of a sample with 740,000 or so clones, roughly 73% of them seen once. The sequenced sample consisted of memory CD4+ T cells sorted from blood. The origin of the receptors is a young woman in good health. CDR3s include the opening cysteine and the closing phenylalanine or tryptophan. The D gene is left open where the match is weak. Size is omitted from some rows. Given values are once, few, many or a class for expanded clones.

CDR3 length: 15; clone size: -; V gene: TRBV7-9; D gene: TRBD1; J gene: TRBJ1-2; CDR3 DNA: TGTGCCAGCAGCTTAGCGAGACAGGGGGATTATGGCTACACCTTC; CDR3 protein: CASSLARQGDYGYTF
CDR3 length: 15; clone size: -; V gene: TRBV29-1; D gene: -; J gene: TRBJ2-3; CDR3 DNA: TGCAGCGTCCCATCAGCGGGTACGAGCACAGATACGCAGTATTTT; CDR3 protein: CSVPSAGTSTDTQYF
CDR3 length: 14; clone size: -; V gene: TRBV27; D gene: -; J gene: TRBJ2-7; CDR3 DNA: TGTGCCAGCAAGCGCCGGGACAACTCCTACGAGCAGTACTTC; CDR3 protein: CASKRRDNSYEQYF
CDR3 length: 14; clone size: many; V gene: TRBV7-8; D gene: -; J gene: TRBJ2-5; CDR3 DNA: TGTGCCAGCAGCTTAGTGGGGGCGCGGGAGACCCAGTACTTC; CDR3 protein: CASSLVGARETQYF
CDR3 length: 13; clone size: few; V gene: TRBV9; D gene: -; J gene: TRBJ1-4; CDR3 DNA: TGTGCCAGCAGCGTAGTTCCAGGCCAAAAACTGTTTTTT; CDR3 protein: CASSVVPGQKLFF
CDR3 length: 14; clone size: -; V gene: TRBV5-4; D gene: -; J gene: TRBJ1-1; CDR3 DNA: TGTGCCAGCAGCCTAGGTGTACTGAACACTGAAGCTTTCTTT; CDR3 protein: CASSLGVLNTEAFF
CDR3 length: 13; clone size: -; V gene: TRBV28; D gene: TRBD1; J gene: TRBJ2-7; CDR3 DNA: TGTGCCAGCAGAAATACAGGGGGCTACGAGCAGTACTTC; CDR3 protein: CASRNTGGYEQYF
CDR3 length: 11; clone size: -; V gene: TRBV30; D gene: -; J gene: TRBJ2-7; CDR3 DNA: TGTGCCTGGAGGGAGTCCTACGAGCAGTACTTC; CDR3 protein: CAWRESYEQYF
CDR3 length: 13; clone size: -; V gene: TRBV28; D gene: TRBD2; J gene: TRBJ2-7; CDR3 DNA: TGTGCCAGCAGCAAACCAGCGGGAGACGAGCAGTACTTC; CDR3 protein: CASSKPAGDEQYF
CDR3 length: 16; clone size: -; V gene: TRBV14; D gene: -; J gene: TRBJ2-3; CDR3 DNA: TGTGCCAGCAGCCCGTGGAGGGGATCTAGCACAGATACGCAGTATTTT; CDR3 protein: CASSPWRGSSTDTQYF
CDR3 length: 14; clone size: -; V gene: TRBV28; D gene: TRBD1; J gene: TRBJ1-1; CDR3 DNA: TGTGCCAGCAGTCAGAGGGACAGGGGATTTGAAGCTTTCTTT; CDR3 protein: CASSQRDRGFEAFF
CDR3 length: 14; clone size: once; V gene: TRBV28; D gene: TRBD1; J gene: TRBJ1-1; CDR3 DNA: TGTGCCAGCAGATCCAGGGGGAGCGGCACTGAAGCTTTCTTT; CDR3 protein: CASRSRGSGTEAFF
CDR3 length: 15; clone size: -; V gene: TRBV7-9; D gene: TRBD2; J gene: TRBJ2-5; CDR3 DNA: TGTGCCAGCAGCTTAGCCGGACTAGCGGGAGAGACCCAGTACTTC; CDR3 protein: CASSLAGLAGETQYF
CDR3 length: 14; clone size: few; V gene: TRBV27; D gene: -; J gene: TRBJ1-3; CDR3 DNA: TGTGCCAGCCGCCGGGCAGACGTTGGAAACACCATATATTTT; CDR3 protein: CASRRADVGNTIYF
CDR3 length: 14; clone size: -; V gene: TRBV7-9; D gene: TRBD1; J gene: TRBJ2-2; CDR3 DNA: TGTGCCAGCAGCAGGGGGCAGGGAGCCGGGGAGCTGTTTTTT; CDR3 protein: CASSRGQGAGELFF
CDR3 length: 14; clone size: -; V gene: TRBV25-1; D gene: -; J gene: TRBJ2-5; CDR3 DNA: TGTGCCAGCAGTGAGCCCGGGGCGGAAGAGACCCAGTACTTC; CDR3 protein: CASSEPGAEETQYF
CDR3 length: 15; clone size: -; V gene: TRBV9; D gene: -; J gene: TRBJ2-1; CDR3 DNA: TGTGCCAGCAGCCCCGAGCTGGGACGGACCAATGAGCAGTTCTTC; CDR3 protein: CASSPELGRTNEQFF
CDR3 length: 13; clone size: -; V gene: TRBV6-1; D gene: -; J gene: TRBJ2-1; CDR3 DNA: TGTGCCAGCAGTGAAACGGTCGCATTCGAGCAGTTCTTC; CDR3 protein: CASSETVAFEQFF
CDR3 length: 18; clone size: -; V gene: TRBV25-1; D gene: -; J gene: TRBJ2-5; CDR3 DNA: TGTGCCAGCAGTGCCGAGTGGCGGTTGGGGGTCAACCAAGAGACCCAGTACTTC; CDR3 protein: CASSAEWRLGVNQETQYF
CDR3 length: 15; clone size: once; V gene: TRBV30; D gene: -; J gene: TRBJ1-3; CDR3 DNA: TGTGCCGGAAACCCTATAAATACACCGGGAAACACCATATATTTT; CDR3 protein: CAGNPINTPGNTIYF
CDR3 length: 15; clone size: once; V gene: TRBV7-2; D gene: TRBD2; J gene: TRBJ2-7; CDR3 DNA: TGTGCCAGCAGCCGTGGGACTAGCGGTAGCTACGAGCAGTACTTC; CDR3 protein: CASSRGTSGSYEQYF
CDR3 length: 13; clone size: -; V gene: TRBV29-1; D gene: -; J gene: TRBJ2-5; CDR3 DNA: TGCAGCGTTGAAGTGTGGGATCAAGAGACCCAGTACTTC; CDR3 protein: CSVEVWDQETQYF
CDR3 length: 15; clone size: -; V gene: TRBV28; D gene: TRBD1; J gene: TRBJ1-2; CDR3 DNA: TGTGCCAGCGGGACAGGGGTCTTGCGCTCTTATGGCTACACCTTC; CDR3 protein: CASGTGVLRSYGYTF
CDR3 length: 18; clone size: -; V gene: TRBV9; D gene: TRBD2; J gene: TRBJ2-1; CDR3 DNA: TGTGCCAGCAGCGTAGAACCCGGCGCTAGCGGGAGCATCAATGAGCAGTTCTTC; CDR3 protein: CASSVEPGASGSINEQFF
CDR3 length: 12; clone size: -; V gene: TRBV7-8; D gene: -; J gene: TRBJ2-5; CDR3 DNA: TGTGCCAGCAGCTTATTCGAGGAGACCCAGTACTTC; CDR3 protein: CASSLFEETQYF
CDR3 length: 16; clone size: -; V gene: TRBV4-1; D gene: TRBD2; J gene: TRBJ2-7; CDR3 DNA: TGCGCCAGCAGCCAAACGGGACTAGCGTCCTCCTACGAGCAGTACTTC; CDR3 protein: CASSQTGLASSYEQYF
CDR3 length: 15; clone size: once; V gene: TRBV4-2; D gene: -; J gene: TRBJ1-1; CDR3 DNA: TGTGCCAGCAGCCAAGTAAACACTATGAACACTGAAGCTTTCTTT; CDR3 protein: CASSQVNTMNTEAFF
CDR3 length: 16; clone size: -; V gene: TRBV5-8; D gene: -; J gene: TRBJ1-1; CDR3 DNA: TGTGCCAGCAGCTTGTCTATGGGACGGGAGAACACTGAAGCTTTCTTT; CDR3 protein: CASSLSMGRENTEAFF
CDR3 length: 14; clone size: -; V gene: TRBV29-1; D gene: TRBD2; J gene: TRBJ2-5; CDR3 DNA: TGCAGCGTTGCTGGCGGGAGTTCATTGGAGACCCAGTACTTC; CDR3 protein: CSVAGGSSLETQYF
CDR3 length: 13; clone size: -; V gene: TRBV6-4; D gene: TRBD1; J gene: TRBJ2-7; CDR3 DNA: TGTGCCAGCAGTGGAGACAGGGAGCACGAGCAGTACTTC; CDR3 protein: CASSGDREHEQYF
CDR3 length: 16; clone size: -; V gene: TRBV6-5; D gene: -; J gene: TRBJ2-7; CDR3 DNA: TGTGCCAGCAGTTACTCGACGTCAGGCGCCGGGCACGAGCAGTACTTC; CDR3 protein: CASSYSTSGAGHEQYF
CDR3 length: 11; clone size: -; V gene: TRBV20-1; D gene: TRBD2; J gene: TRBJ2-7; CDR3 DNA: TGCAGCGGAGCGGGAGGGTACGAGCAGTACTTC; CDR3 protein: CSGAGGYEQYF
CDR3 length: 11; clone size: -; V gene: TRBV2; D gene: -; J gene: TRBJ2-7; CDR3 DNA: TGTGCCAGCAGTGTGTTTTACGAGCAGTACTTC; CDR3 protein: CASSVFYEQYF
CDR3 length: 14; clone size: -; V gene: TRBV28; D gene: -; J gene: TRBJ1-2; CDR3 DNA: TGTGCCAGCAGTTTTTTAGGGGCTCTCTATGGCTACACCTTC; CDR3 protein: CASSFLGALYGYTF
CDR3 length: 15; clone size: -; V gene: TRBV7-6; D gene: -; J gene: TRBJ2-7; CDR3 DNA: TGTGCCAGCAGCGAGGATTGGGTTAGGGACTACGAGCAGTACTTC; CDR3 protein: CASSEDWVRDYEQYF
CDR3 length: 15; clone size: many; V gene: TRBV11-3; D gene: -; J gene: TRBJ2-1; CDR3 DNA: TGTGCCAGCAGCTTCACAGCGGTCTCCTACAATGAGCAGTTCTTC; CDR3 protein: CASSFTAVSYNEQFF
CDR3 length: 14; clone size: -; V gene: TRBV5-1; D gene: TRBD1; J gene: TRBJ2-3; CDR3 DNA: TGCGCCAGCAGCAAAGGGACAGGGGCAGATACGCAGTATTTT; CDR3 protein: CASSKGTGADTQYF
CDR3 length: 16; clone size: many; V gene: TRBV5-1; D gene: -; J gene: TRBJ1-1; CDR3 DNA: TGCGCCAGCAGCTCAGGGGATACAGGGCTGAACACTGAAGCTTTCTTT; CDR3 protein: CASSSGDTGLNTEAFF
CDR3 length: 15; clone size: -; V gene: TRBV7-8; D gene: -; J gene: TRBJ2-3; CDR3 DNA: -; CDR3 protein: CASSFGPGRADTQYF
CDR3 length: 15; clone size: -; V gene: TRBV5-7; D gene: -; J gene: TRBJ1-4; CDR3 DNA: TGTGCCAGCAGCTGGGCCACAGCAACTAATGAAAAACTGTTTTTT; CDR3 protein: CASSWATATNEKLFF
CDR3 length: 12; clone size: -; V gene: TRBV5-8; D gene: TRBD1; J gene: TRBJ1-1; CDR3 DNA: TGTGCCAGCAGCAGGGACAGGAGGTGGGCTTTCTTT; CDR3 protein: CASSRDRRWAFF
CDR3 length: 15; clone size: -; V gene: TRBV27; D gene: TRBD1; J gene: TRBJ2-3; CDR3 DNA: TGTGCCAGCAGTCCCCGGACAGGAAGCACAGATACGCAGTATTTT; CDR3 protein: CASSPRTGSTDTQYF
CDR3 length: 17; clone size: -; V gene: TRBV2; D gene: TRBD1; J gene: TRBJ1-5; CDR3 DNA: TGTGCCAGCAGTGAAGCACTCCTACAGGGGGCCGGGCAGCCCCAGCATTTT; CDR3 protein: CASSEALLQGAGQPQHF
CDR3 length: 11; clone size: -; V gene: TRBV20-1; D gene: -; J gene: TRBJ1-3; CDR3 DNA: TGCAGTGCCTATTCTGGAAACACCATATATTTT; CDR3 protein: CSAYSGNTIYF